These 28 T cell receptor beta chains originate from one sample sequenced in a study of blood T cell repertoires in COVID-19. Measured with immunoSEQ multiplex PCR; TCRdb has only the in-frame clones, and not every one. Found here are about 230,000 clones, roughly 83% of them singletons; the top ten hold around 26%. The sequenced sample was peripheral blood. The receptors here all came from a middle-aged man with acute or convalescent COVID-19.

The chain recombines TRBV10-3 with TRBJ2-3; 15 bases line up with TRBD2. CDR1 and CDR2 from the germline V gene are ENHRY and SYGVKD. The V segment lost 7 bases and the J segment 4 bases; nucleotides outside the gene matches: 9. The CDR3 covers 17 residues. CDR3 protein: CAIKPGLAGGRSDTQYF. Here the CDR3 DNA reads TGTGCCATCAAACCGGGACTAGCGGGAGGCAGGTCAGATACGCAGTATTTT.

This clone was recorded once. The chain joins TRBV5-1 to TRBJ2-5; 7 bases are a match to TRBD1. Germline CDR1 SGHRS, CDR2 YFSETQ. CDR3 size: 13 residues. The V segment lost 0 bases and the J segment 5 bases; nucleotides outside the gene matches: 1. CDR3 sequence reads: CASSLVRGETQYF. For the CDR3, the DNA is TGCGCCAGCAGCTTGGTCAGGGGGGAGACCCAGTACTTC.

This chain uses TRBV23-1 with TRBJ1-5, with a tentative D call TRBD1 (6 bases). TRBV23-1 is marked as an open reading frame, function uncertain. The V end lost 0 bases, the J end lost 7 bases, and 16 bases lay between the germline ends. This CDR3 has 16 residues. The CDR3 DNA reads TGCGCCAGCAGTCAATCGGCGGCAGGGGTGGAACAGCCCCAGCATTTT. It encodes CASSQSAAGVEQPQHF.

The chain employs TRBV7-8 and TRBJ2-3; TRBD2 matches 13 bases. The trim removed 4 bases at V and 6 bases at J, leaving 10 bases unmatched. Looked up from germline, CDR1 is SGHVS and CDR2 is FQNEAQ. This CDR3 has 17 residues. The CDR3 sequence: CASSSGLAGDVLDTQYF. CDR3 in DNA: TGTGCCAGCAGCTCAGGACTAGCGGGAGACGTACTCGATACGCAGTATTTT. Based on the CDR3 plus reference TRBV7-8 and TRBJ2-3, the full variable domain is GAGVSQSPRYKVAKRGQDVALRCDPISGHVSLFWYQQALGQGPEFLTYFQNEAQLDKSGLPSDRFFAERPEGSVSTLKIQRTQQEDSAVYLCASSSGLAGDVLDTQYFGPGTRLTVL.

The rearrangement uses TRBV10-2 and TRBJ2-1, with a tentative D call TRBD2 (5 bases). CDR1 is WSHSY and CDR2 is SAAADI in the germline V gene. V was clipped by 8 bases and J by 7 bases, with 9 bases between them. The CDR3 is 11 residues long. Written as DNA, the CDR3 is TGCGCCAGCCTAACGGGGAATGAGCAGTTCTTC. Residues: CASLTGNEQFF.

The J gene is TRBJ2-7, the V gene TRBV5-1; TRBD2 matches at 12 bases. Trimming cost V 3 bases and J 3 bases; bases outside gene matches: 4. This CDR3 region has 15 residues. Germline CDR1 SGHRS, CDR2 YFSETQ. The CDR3 DNA is TGCGCCAGCAGCTCGACTAGCGGGAGTATCTACGAGCAGTACTTC. Its translation: CASSSTSGSIYEQYF.

DNA for the CDR3: TGCGCCAGCAGCTTGACGGACAGGGAAGCTTTCTTT. Translation gives CASSLTDREAFF. V is TRBV5-1 and J is TRBJ1-1, with 7 bases lining up with TRBD1. V shed 1 base, J shed 8 bases, and the junction held 2 bases outside the gene matches. CDR1 is SGHRS, CDR2 YFSETQ, per germline. The CDR3 runs 12 residues. Combining the CDR3 with reference TRBV5-1 and TRBJ1-1 gives the whole variable domain KAGVTQTPRYLIKTRGQQVTLSCSPISGHRSVSWYQQTPGQGLQFLFEYFSETQRNKGNFPGRFSGRQFSNSRSEMNVSTLELGDSALYLCASSLTDREAFFGQGTRLTVV.

This chain joins TRBV4-3 and TRBJ2-1; no clear D. The V end was cut by 0 bases, the J end by 0 bases, with 6 bases between. The CDR3 covers 15 residues. CDR1 is LGHNA and CDR2 is YSLEER in the germline V gene. This CDR3 is CASSQESLSYNEQFF. CDR3 in DNA: TGCGCCAGCAGCCAAGAAAGCCTCTCCTACAATGAGCAGTTCTTC.

The chain employs TRBV15 and TRBJ1-1, with no clear D. The germline V and J ends were trimmed by 0 bases and 4 bases, with 12 bases remaining between them. CDR1 is LNHNV, CDR2 YYDKDF, per germline (reference sequence). CDR3 length: 15 residues. In DNA, the CDR3 is TGTGCCACCAGCAGAGATCGGCGGGAGAGCACTGAAGCTTTCTTT. This encodes CATSRDRRESTEAFF.

This clone was observed a handful of times. This chain uses TRBV4-3 with TRBJ1-3, with TRBD1 matching 9 bases. Per the germline V gene, CDR1 is LGHNA and CDR2 is YSLEER. This CDR3 region has 15 residues. The trim removed 4 bases at V and 4 bases at J, leaving 5 bases unmatched. The CDR3 here is CASSRGTGIGNTIYF. CDR3 nucleotide sequence: TGCGCCAGCAGCCGCGGGACAGGGATCGGAAACACCATATATTTT.

The CDR3 loop reads CASSQAEGPYGYTF. CDR3 in DNA: TGTGCCAGCAGCCAAGCTGAGGGTCCCTATGGCTACACCTTC. The V call is TRBV3-1 (or the pseudogene TRBV3-2), the J call TRBJ1-2; no clear D. With 1 base removed from V and 4 bases from J, the gap between germline ends came to 10 bases. The CDR3 is 14 amino acids. CDR1 is LGHDT and CDR2 is YNNKEL in the germline V gene (reference sequence).

This clone was observed many times. This chain joins TRBV29-1 and TRBJ2-3; 10 nucleotides agree with TRBD1. Unmatched junction bases numbered 5, after V lost 6 bases and J lost 5 bases. The germline V gene encodes CDR1 SQVTM and CDR2 ANQGSEA. This CDR3 spans 13 amino acids. CDR3 sequence (DNA): TGCAGCGTCCGGGACAGGGGAAGAGATACGCAGTATTTT. Encoded protein: CSVRDRGRDTQYF.

This clone was counted once. This sequence joins TRBV4-2 and TRBJ2-6; weak D call: TRBD2 (6 bases). Trimming took off 4 bases at V and 2 bases at J, with 12 bases between the two ends. The length of the CDR3 is 16 residues. Germline CDR1 and CDR2: LGHNA and YNFKEQ. The CDR3 bases are TGTGCCAGCAGCCCGCCGGCGGGGACTGGGGCCAACGTCCTGACTTTC. Amino acids: CASSPPAGTGANVLTF.

This clone is a singleton in its sample. The CDR3 region is CATGEDRGDSPLHF. Written as DNA, the CDR3 is TGTGCCACCGGGGAGGACAGGGGAGATTCACCCCTCCACTTT. J is TRBJ1-6 and V is TRBV19; 9 nucleotides match TRBD1. Germline V gene sequence: CDR1 LNHDA, CDR2 SQIVND (reference sequence). The J segment lost 8 bases and the V segment lost 10 bases, leaving 9 bases of the junction unmatched. The CDR3 spans 14 residues.

The rearrangement links TRBV29-1 to TRBJ1-1, with D possibly being TRBD1 (5 bases). Germline loops: CDR1 SQVTM, CDR2 ANQGSEA. With 7 bases removed from V and 2 bases from J, the gap between germline ends came to 14 bases. The CDR3 consists of 13 residues. The CDR3 is CSATGGVNTEAFF. CDR3 in DNA: TGCAGCGCCACCGGGGGGGTAAACACTGAAGCTTTCTTT. The full variable domain, in which reference TRBV29-1 and TRBJ1-1 provide the parts outside the CDR3, is SAVISQKPSRDICQRGTSLTIQCQVDSQVTMMFWYRQQPGQSLTLIATANQGSEATYESGFVIDKFPISRPNLTFSTLTVSNMSPEDSSIYLCSATGGVNTEAFFGQGTRLTVV.

The V gene is TRBV6-4, the J gene TRBJ1-1, with D perhaps matching TRBD1 (6 bases). V lost 7 bases and J 4 bases, leaving 16 bases between the germline ends. The CDR3 has 14 amino acids. CDR1 is MRHNA and CDR2 is SNTAGT in the germline V gene. CDR3 in amino acids: CASNEGGGGTEAFF. The CDR3 DNA reads as TGTGCCAGCAACGAGGGAGGGGGAGGCACTGAAGCTTTCTTT.

This rearrangement joins TRBV10-3 to TRBJ1-5; weak D call: TRBD1 (5 bases). CDR1 and CDR2 from the germline V gene are ENHRY and SYGVKD. V was trimmed by 4 bases and J by 3 bases, leaving 7 bases between them. The CDR3 has 13 amino acids. The CDR3: CAISGQFNQPQHF. CDR3 nucleotide sequence: TGTGCCATCAGTGGACAGTTCAATCAGCCCCAGCATTTT.

This chain uses TRBV3-1 (or the pseudogene TRBV3-2) with TRBJ1-5; tentative D call: TRBD1 (6 bases). Per the germline V gene, CDR1 is LGHDT and CDR2 is YNNKEL (reference sequence). Trimming took off 4 bases at V and 6 bases at J, with 16 bases between the two ends. The CDR3 runs to 15 residues. The CDR3 DNA reads TGTGCCAGCAGCCCCCGCGGGGGCGCGGCTCAGCCCCAGCATTTT. Translation gives CASSPRGGAAQPQHF.

This clone occurred once. The rearrangement links TRBV12-3 or TRBV12-4 to TRBJ2-1; 9 bases map to TRBD1. The trim removed 6 bases at V and 8 bases at J, leaving 5 bases unmatched. The CDR3 totals 13 residues. CDR3 loop: CASRGQGLDEQFF. The CDR3 nucleotides read TGTGCCAGCAGGGGACAGGGATTGGATGAGCAGTTCTTC.

This rearrangement joins TRBV6-5 to TRBJ1-6, with 8 bases aligning to TRBD1. Germline V gene lookup returns CDR1 MNHEY and CDR2 SVGAGI. This CDR3 contains 14 residues. Losses at the gene ends were 7 bases for V and 5 bases for J; bases not matched to a gene: 4. CDR3 loop: CASNGQGNNSPLHF. CDR3 DNA sequence: TGTGCCAGCAATGGACAGGGTAATAATTCACCCCTCCACTTT.

This clone has a single count. V is TRBV12-3 or TRBV12-4 and J is TRBJ2-3; D call uncertain. The CDR3 extends over 11 amino acids. With 8 bases removed from V and 2 bases from J, the gap between germline ends came to 5 bases. CDR3 sequence (DNA): TGTGCCAGCCTAGACACAGATACGCAGTATTTT. This sequence encodes CASLDTDTQYF.

The gene calls are TRBV13 and TRBJ2-1, with 14 bases identical to TRBD2. V trimming: 3 bases; J trimming: 9 bases; junction bases outside the gene matches: 4. Germline CDR1 PRHDT, CDR2 FYEKMQ (reference sequence). This CDR3 has 15 amino acids. The CDR3 is CASSFGTSGRSEQFF. For the CDR3, the DNA is TGTGCCAGCAGCTTCGGGACTAGCGGGAGATCTGAGCAGTTCTTC.

The CDR3 spells CASSLEGLAGGTGELFF. CDR3 DNA sequence: TGTGCCAGCAGCTTAGAGGGACTAGCGGGAGGGACCGGGGAGCTGTTTTTT. The rearrangement links TRBV7-2 to TRBJ2-2; 16 bases line up with TRBD2. The ends lost 1 base at V and 5 bases at J; junction bases unmatched: 1. In germline, CDR1 is SGHTA, CDR2 FQGNSA. The CDR3 is 17 residues long.

The rearrangement joins TRBV15 to TRBJ1-3; the D is unclear. CDR3 length equals 15 residues. From germline, CDR1 is LNHNV and CDR2 YYDKDF (reference sequence). V was pared by 0 bases and J by 2 bases, with 8 bases between. The CDR3 region has the DNA TGTGCCACCAGCAGAGATTCCGGGGCTGGAAACACCATATATTTT. Residues: CATSRDSGAGNTIYF.

This sequence joins TRBV5-6 and TRBJ2-5; no clear D. The CDR3 is 14 amino acids. Germline V gives CDR1 SGHDT, CDR2 YYEEEE. V lost 4 bases to trimming and J lost 5 bases, with 15 bases between them. The CDR3 sequence is CASSLVSGVETQYF. The CDR3 coding sequence is TGTGCCAGCAGCCTGGTTTCCGGAGTGGAGACCCAGTACTTC.

The genes are TRBV7-9 and TRBJ2-1; D perhaps matches TRBD2 (6 bases). Germline V gene data show CDR1 as SEHNR and CDR2 as FQNEAQ (reference sequence). Trimming pared 1 base from V and 15 bases from J, leaving 13 bases between. The CDR3 consists of 12 residues. The CDR3, as DNA: TGTGCCAGCAGCTTAGGTCTTCCCGGGGGGTTCTTC. Translating it yields CASSLGLPGGFF.

The chain combines TRBV6-5 with TRBJ1-2; tentatively, D is TRBD1 (6 bases). The ends were cut back, 4 bases at V and 0 bases at J, with 15 bases in the middle. CDR3 size: 16 residues. The V gene's germline CDR1 is MNHEY and CDR2 SVGAGI. The CDR3: CASSSWQGIANYGYTF. The CDR3 DNA is TGTGCCAGCAGTTCCTGGCAGGGGATTGCTAACTATGGCTACACCTTC.

This clone has a count of ten or more. The genes are TRBV13 and TRBJ2-3, with 9 bases matching TRBD2. The V gene end was trimmed by 3 bases and the J gene end by 3 bases; junction bases not matched to a gene: 7. The germline gives CDR1 PRHDT, CDR2 FYEKMQ (reference sequence). The CDR3 extends over 16 amino acids. Here the CDR3 reads CASSFGTSGPTDTQYF. The DNA of the CDR3 is TGTGCCAGCAGCTTTGGTACTAGCGGGCCGACAGATACGCAGTATTTT.